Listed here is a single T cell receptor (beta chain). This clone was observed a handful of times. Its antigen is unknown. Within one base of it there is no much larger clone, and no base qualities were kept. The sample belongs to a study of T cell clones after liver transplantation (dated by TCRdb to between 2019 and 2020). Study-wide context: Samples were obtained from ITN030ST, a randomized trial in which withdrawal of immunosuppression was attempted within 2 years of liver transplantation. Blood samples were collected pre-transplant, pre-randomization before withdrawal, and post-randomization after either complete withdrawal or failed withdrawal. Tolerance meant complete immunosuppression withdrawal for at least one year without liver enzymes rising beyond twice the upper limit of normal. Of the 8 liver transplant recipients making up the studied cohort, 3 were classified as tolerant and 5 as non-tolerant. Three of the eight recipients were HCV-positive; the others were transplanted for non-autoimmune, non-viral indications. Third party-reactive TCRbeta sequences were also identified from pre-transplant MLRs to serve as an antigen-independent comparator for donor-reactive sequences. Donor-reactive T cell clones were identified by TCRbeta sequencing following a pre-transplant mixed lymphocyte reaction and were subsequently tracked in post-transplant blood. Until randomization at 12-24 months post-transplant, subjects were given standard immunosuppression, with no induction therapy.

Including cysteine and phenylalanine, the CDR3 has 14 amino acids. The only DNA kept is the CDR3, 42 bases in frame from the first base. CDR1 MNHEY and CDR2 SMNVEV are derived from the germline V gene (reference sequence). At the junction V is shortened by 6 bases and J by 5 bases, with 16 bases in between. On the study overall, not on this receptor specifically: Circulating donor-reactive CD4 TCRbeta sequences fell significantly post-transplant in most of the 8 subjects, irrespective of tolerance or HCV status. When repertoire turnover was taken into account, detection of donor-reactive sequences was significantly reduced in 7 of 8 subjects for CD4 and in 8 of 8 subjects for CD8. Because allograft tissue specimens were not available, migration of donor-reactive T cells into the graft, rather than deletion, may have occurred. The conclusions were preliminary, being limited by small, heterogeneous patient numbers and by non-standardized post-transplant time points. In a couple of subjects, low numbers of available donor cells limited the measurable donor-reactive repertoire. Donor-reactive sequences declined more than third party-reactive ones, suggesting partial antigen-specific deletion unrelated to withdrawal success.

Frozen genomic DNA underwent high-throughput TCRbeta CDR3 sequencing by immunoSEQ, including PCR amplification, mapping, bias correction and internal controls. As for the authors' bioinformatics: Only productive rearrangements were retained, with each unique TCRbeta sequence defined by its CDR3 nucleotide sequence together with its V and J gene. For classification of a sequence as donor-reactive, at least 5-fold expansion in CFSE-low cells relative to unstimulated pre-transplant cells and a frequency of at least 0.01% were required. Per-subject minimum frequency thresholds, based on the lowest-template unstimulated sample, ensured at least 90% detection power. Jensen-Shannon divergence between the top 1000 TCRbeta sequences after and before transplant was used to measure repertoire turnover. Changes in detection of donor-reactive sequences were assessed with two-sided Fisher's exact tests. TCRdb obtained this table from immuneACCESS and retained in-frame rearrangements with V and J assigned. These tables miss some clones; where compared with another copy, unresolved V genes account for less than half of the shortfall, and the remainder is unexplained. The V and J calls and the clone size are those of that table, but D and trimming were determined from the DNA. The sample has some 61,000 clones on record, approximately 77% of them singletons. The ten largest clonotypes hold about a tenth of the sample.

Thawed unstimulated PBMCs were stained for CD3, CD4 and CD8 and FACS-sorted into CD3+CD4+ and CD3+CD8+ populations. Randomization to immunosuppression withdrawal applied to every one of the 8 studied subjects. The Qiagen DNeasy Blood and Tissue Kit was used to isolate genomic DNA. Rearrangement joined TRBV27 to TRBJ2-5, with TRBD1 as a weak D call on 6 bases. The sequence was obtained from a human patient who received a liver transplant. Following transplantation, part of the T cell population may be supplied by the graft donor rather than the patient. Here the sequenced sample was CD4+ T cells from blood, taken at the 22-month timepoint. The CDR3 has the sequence CASSLGASWETQYF. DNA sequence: TGTGCCAGCAGCCTGGGGGCTAGTTGGGAGACCCAGTACTTC.